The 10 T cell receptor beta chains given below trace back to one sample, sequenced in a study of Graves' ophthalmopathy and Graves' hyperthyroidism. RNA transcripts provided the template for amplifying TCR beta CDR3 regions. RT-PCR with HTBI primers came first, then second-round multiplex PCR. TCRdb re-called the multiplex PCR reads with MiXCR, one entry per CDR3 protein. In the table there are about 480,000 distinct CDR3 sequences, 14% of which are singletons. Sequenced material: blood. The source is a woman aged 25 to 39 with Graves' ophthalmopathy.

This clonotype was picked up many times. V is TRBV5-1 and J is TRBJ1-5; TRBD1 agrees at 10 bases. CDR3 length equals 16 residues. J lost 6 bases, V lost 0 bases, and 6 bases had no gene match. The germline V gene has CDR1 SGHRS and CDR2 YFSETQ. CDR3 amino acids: CASSLEARDRGQPQHF. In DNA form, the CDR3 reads TGCGCCAGCAGCTTGGAGGCCCGGGACAGGGGTCAGCCCCAGCATTTT. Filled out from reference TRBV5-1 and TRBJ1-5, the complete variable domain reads KAGVTQTPRYLIKTRGQQVTLSCSPISGHRSVSWYQQTPGQGLQFLFEYFSETQRNKGNFPGRFSGRQFSNSRSEMNVSTLELGDSALYLCASSLEARDRGQPQHFGDGTRLSIL.

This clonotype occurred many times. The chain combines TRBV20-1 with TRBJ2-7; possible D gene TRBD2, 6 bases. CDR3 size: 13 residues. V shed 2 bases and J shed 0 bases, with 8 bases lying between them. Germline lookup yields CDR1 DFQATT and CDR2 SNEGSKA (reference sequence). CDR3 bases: TGCAGTGCTAGACCCGGGAGCTCCTACGAGCAGTACTTC. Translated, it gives CSARPGSSYEQYF.

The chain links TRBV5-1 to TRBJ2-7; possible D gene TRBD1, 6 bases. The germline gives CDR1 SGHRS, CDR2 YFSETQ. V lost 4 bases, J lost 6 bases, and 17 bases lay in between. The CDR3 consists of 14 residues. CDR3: CASSSGQGSGEQYF. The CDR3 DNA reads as TGCGCCAGCAGCAGCGGTCAGGGGTCGGGCGAGCAGTACTTC.

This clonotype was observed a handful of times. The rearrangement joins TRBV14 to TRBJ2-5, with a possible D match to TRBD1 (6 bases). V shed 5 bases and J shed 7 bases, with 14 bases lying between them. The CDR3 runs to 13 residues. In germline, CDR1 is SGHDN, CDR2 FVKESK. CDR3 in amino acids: CASSARTEGTQYF. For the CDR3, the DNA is TGTGCCAGCAGCGCACGGACAGAGGGGACCCAGTACTTC.

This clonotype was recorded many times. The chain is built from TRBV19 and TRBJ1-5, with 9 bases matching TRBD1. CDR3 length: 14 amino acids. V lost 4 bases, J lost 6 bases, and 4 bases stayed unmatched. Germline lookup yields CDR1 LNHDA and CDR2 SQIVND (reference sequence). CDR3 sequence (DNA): TGTGCCAGTAGTACGGACAGGGGAGTTCAGCCCCAGCATTTT. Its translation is CASSTDRGVQPQHF.

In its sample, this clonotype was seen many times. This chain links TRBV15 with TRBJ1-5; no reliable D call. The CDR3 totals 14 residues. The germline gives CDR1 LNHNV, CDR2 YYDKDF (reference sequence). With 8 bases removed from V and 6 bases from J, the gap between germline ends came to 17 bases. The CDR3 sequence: CATAEGLKAQPQHF. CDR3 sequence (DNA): TGTGCCACCGCGGAGGGTTTGAAAGCTCAGCCCCAGCATTTT.

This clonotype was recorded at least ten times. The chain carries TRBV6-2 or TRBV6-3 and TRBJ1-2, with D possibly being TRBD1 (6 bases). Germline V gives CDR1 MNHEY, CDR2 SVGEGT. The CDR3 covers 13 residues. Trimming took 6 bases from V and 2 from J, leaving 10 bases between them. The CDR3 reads CASRAGTNYGYTF. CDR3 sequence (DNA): TGTGCCAGCAGGGCCGGGACAAACTATGGCTACACCTTC.

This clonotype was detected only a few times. This CDR3 reads CASSPHRPLNTEAFF. The CDR3 DNA reads TGCGCCAGCAGCCCCCACAGGCCCCTGAACACTGAAGCTTTCTTT. J is TRBJ1-1 and V is TRBV4-1; a weak D match, TRBD1 (5 bases). The CDR3 is 15 residues long. Trimming took 4 bases from V and 0 from J, leaving 12 bases between them. CDR1 is MGHRA and CDR2 is YSYEKL in the germline V gene.

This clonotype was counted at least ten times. Here the CDR3 DNA reads TGTGCCAGCAGCCAGACTAGCGGGGGGGAAGAGACCCAGTACTTC. Its translation: CASSQTSGGEETQYF. The chain links TRBV7-9 to TRBJ2-5; 14 nucleotides line up with TRBD2. From germline, CDR1 is SEHNR and CDR2 FQNEAQ (reference sequence). V lost 5 bases, J lost 3 bases, and 2 bases stayed unmatched. The CDR3 runs 15 residues.

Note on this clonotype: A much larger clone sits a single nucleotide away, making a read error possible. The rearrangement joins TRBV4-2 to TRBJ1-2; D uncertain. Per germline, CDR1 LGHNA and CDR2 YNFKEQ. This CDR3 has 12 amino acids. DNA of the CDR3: TGTGCCAGCAGCCCCGCTAACTATGGCTACAGCTTC. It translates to CASSPANYGYSF.